This T cell receptor (beta chain) was obtained from a study of T cells in women clearing cervical HPV infection. Study as a whole: Controls gave blood once infection was undetectable; cases at lesion identification.

The CDR3 is 16 residues long. Trimming took off 2 bases at V and 0 bases at J, with 10 bases between the two ends. In germline, CDR1 is KGHSH, CDR2 LQKENI. Findings and limits, study-wide: TRBV6-7 relative abundance averaged around 0.11% in cases and roughly 0.17% in controls.

Turning to this clone: Its antigen is currently unknown. The read ends 3 residues shy of where the CDR3 ends; the end is completed using the germline J gene.

All donors had a single incident cervical HPV16 infection, not prevalent. The method was immunoSEQ multiplex PCR; TCRdb's version includes in-frame clones alone and lacks a portion of them. This repertoire comprises more than 30,000 clones; its ten largest clones make up around 3.9%. V usage is TRBV18 and J usage is TRBJ1-4, with D unclear. This TCR came from a woman between 18 and 70 years old with a cervical HPV16 infection that either progressed to CIN3+ or cleared (not recorded which). Sequencing was done on a sample of blood buffy coat. CDR3 in amino acids: CASSPIISATNEKLFF. The CDR3 DNA, read in part, is TGTGCCAGCTCACCAATTATAAGCGCAACTAATGAAAAA.